Presented here are 16 T cell receptor beta chains from one specimen sequenced in a study of T cells after yellow fever vaccination. MiXCR was run by TCRdb on the 5' RACE reads, yielding one entry per CDR3 protein. The sample shows hundreds of thousands of distinct CDR3 sequences, under 25% of them seen only once. Sample: PBMCs, taken 15 days after the yellow fever booster vaccination. These receptors came from a man aged 25 to 40 who received the YFV17D yellow fever vaccine.

A few counts support this clonotype. J is TRBJ2-6 and V is TRBV5-1; D is possibly TRBD1 (5 bases). With 3 bases removed from V and 0 bases from J, the gap between germline ends came to 13 bases. The V gene's germline CDR1 is SGHRS and CDR2 YFSETQ. This CDR3 region has 17 residues. The CDR3 region is CASSSRVVTSGANVLTF. CDR3 coding DNA: TGCGCCAGCAGCTCCAGGGTAGTAACCTCTGGGGCCAACGTCCTGACTTTC.

The rearrangement joins TRBV20-1 to TRBJ2-7; 8 nucleotides match TRBD2. CDR3 length equals 14 residues. The J segment lost 2 bases and the V segment lost 3 bases, leaving 6 bases of the junction unmatched. Germline V gives CDR1 DFQATT, CDR2 SNEGSKA (reference sequence). The CDR3 protein is CSASISAGAYEQYF. The CDR3, as DNA: TGCAGTGCTAGCATCTCAGCGGGGGCCTACGAGCAGTACTTC.

The V gene is TRBV27, the J gene TRBJ2-3; D is perhaps TRBD1 (6 bases). The CDR3 is 16 residues long. V dropped 4 bases and J dropped 4 bases, with 18 bases sitting between them. CDR1 is MNHEY and CDR2 is SMNVEV in the germline V gene (reference sequence). In DNA form, the CDR3 reads TGTGCCAGCAGTTACGGTGGGGCAGGGGTGGCAGATACGCAGTATTTT. It encodes CASSYGGAGVADTQYF.

This clonotype showed up just a few times. This chain uses TRBV5-1 with TRBJ2-3; D unclear. This CDR3 has 14 residues. Trimming took off 7 bases at V and 0 bases at J, with 12 bases between the two ends. The germline gives CDR1 SGHRS, CDR2 YFSETQ. The CDR3 region has the DNA TGCGCCAGCCGATTGACACTTAGCACAGATACGCAGTATTTT. Its translation: CASRLTLSTDTQYF. The full variable domain, completed using reference TRBV5-1 and TRBJ2-3, is KAGVTQTPRYLIKTRGQQVTLSCSPISGHRSVSWYQQTPGQGLQFLFEYFSETQRNKGNFPGRFSGRQFSNSRSEMNVSTLELGDSALYLCASRLTLSTDTQYFGPGTRLTVL.

This rearrangement joins TRBV7-9 to TRBJ2-5; perhaps TRBD2 as D (6 bases). Germline V gene sequence: CDR1 SEHNR, CDR2 FQNEAQ (reference sequence). V was cut by 2 bases and J by 4 bases, with 17 bases left in between. This CDR3 has 16 residues. The CDR3 DNA reads as TGTGCCAGCAGCTTACTCCCCGAGGGGACTGCAGAGACCCAGTACTTC. Encoded protein: CASSLLPEGTAETQYF. The whole variable domain, remainder taken from reference TRBV7-9 and TRBJ2-5, is DTGVSQNPRHKITKRGQNVTFRCDPISEHNRLYWYRQTLGQGPEFLTYFQNEAQLEKSRLLSDRFSAERPKGSFSTLEIQRTEQGDSAMYLCASSLLPEGTAETQYFGPGTRLLVL.

This clonotype occurred once. The rearrangement uses TRBV20-1 and TRBJ2-4; D is possibly TRBD2 (5 bases). Germline CDR1 reads DFQATT; CDR2 reads SNEGSKA (reference sequence). Trimming removed 3 bases from V and 3 bases from J, with 9 bases in between. CDR3 size: 13 residues. DNA for the CDR3: TGCAGTGCTAGCGAGGGAGTCAAAAACATTCAGTACTTC. It encodes CSASEGVKNIQYF.

This chain uses TRBV28 with TRBJ2-7, with D unclear. Germline V gene sequence: CDR1 MDHEN, CDR2 SYDVKM. V lost 4 bases, J lost 3 bases, and 7 bases lay in between. The CDR3 loop spans 12 amino acids. DNA for the CDR3: TGTGCCAGCAGTTATCCGGGCTACGAGCAGTACTTC. This encodes CASSYPGYEQYF.

This chain links TRBV29-1 with TRBJ2-1; possible D gene TRBD1, 5 bases. Germline V gives CDR1 SQVTM, CDR2 ANQGSEA. This CDR3 is built from 12 residues. V was shortened by 7 bases and J by 5 bases, with 12 bases between the two germline ends. CDR3 nucleotide sequence: TGCAGCGCCCTCACAGGACACAATGAGCAGTTCTTC. It translates to CSALTGHNEQFF.

This clonotype was seen a handful of times. V usage is TRBV11-2 and J usage is TRBJ2-1; D perhaps matches TRBD1 (5 bases). The CDR3 has 18 amino acids. Per germline, CDR1 SGHAT and CDR2 FQNNGV. Trimming took 5 bases from V and 8 from J, leaving 28 bases between them. The CDR3 is CASSIRVAWGQRGYEQFF. CDR3 nucleotides: TGTGCCAGCAGCATACGGGTAGCTTGGGGTCAAAGGGGCTATGAGCAGTTCTTC.

This clonotype has a handful of counts. V is TRBV28 and J is TRBJ2-7; D may match TRBD1 or TRBD2 (5 bases each). V lost 3 bases and J lost 3, with 15 bases in between. Germline V lookup: CDR1 MDHEN, CDR2 SYDVKM. The CDR3 has 15 residues. Here the CDR3 DNA reads TGTGCCAGCAGTTTGGGCAGGGATGGGGGCTACGAGCAGTACTTC. It yields the protein CASSLGRDGGYEQYF.

This clonotype was counted a few times. CDR3 coding DNA: TGTGCCAGCAGACGGACAGAAAGCACAGATACGCAGTATTTT. Translation: CASRRTESTDTQYF. The chain is built from TRBV6-1 and TRBJ2-3; D perhaps matches TRBD1 (6 bases). Per the germline V gene, CDR1 is MNHNS and CDR2 is SASEGT. CDR3 size: 14 residues. The V and J ends lost 6 bases and 0 bases respectively, with 10 bases between them.

CDR3 residues: CASSQDSGTGANVLTF. As DNA, the CDR3 is TGCGCCAGCAGCCAAGATTCAGGGACCGGGGCCAACGTCCTGACTTTC. This chain connects TRBV4-3 to TRBJ2-6; TRBD1 or TRBD2 may be the D gene (5 bases each). CDR3 length equals 16 residues. Germline V CDR1 and CDR2: LGHNA, YSLEER. V lost 0 bases and J lost 4, with 10 bases in between.

The chain is built from TRBV20-1 and TRBJ2-2; D gene ambiguous. Trimming left V 5 bases short and J 13 bases short, with 14 bases between. Germline loops: CDR1 DFQATT, CDR2 SNEGSKA (reference sequence). The CDR3 consists of 11 residues. CDR3 region: CSAVVDGWLFF. The CDR3 DNA sequence: TGCAGTGCTGTGGTAGACGGTTGGCTGTTTTTT.

The chain employs TRBV12-3 or TRBV12-4 and TRBJ1-1; no firm D call. This CDR3 spans 11 amino acids. Trimming took off 6 bases at V and 8 bases at J, with 10 bases between the two ends. Here the CDR3 reads CASSSAPEAFF. The CDR3 coding sequence is TGTGCCAGCAGCTCAGCCCCAGAAGCTTTCTTT.

J is TRBJ1-2 and V is TRBV6-6; D unresolved. The V gene's germline CDR1 is MNHNY and CDR2 SVGAGI (reference sequence). The CDR3 sequence is 12 residues long. V was cut by 4 bases and J by 5 bases, with 8 bases left in between. The CDR3 region has the DNA TGTGCCAGCAGTTCCCAAGCATATGGCTACACCTTC. Translation gives CASSSQAYGYTF.

The chain joins TRBV6-2 or TRBV6-3 to TRBJ1-5, with 7 bases matching TRBD1. The germline CDR1 and CDR2 sequences are MNHEY and SVGEGT. V lost 5 bases, J lost 4 bases, and 14 bases stayed unmatched. CDR3 length: 17 residues. CDR3 bases: TGTGCCAGCAGTGCCTTCGCCGGGACAGCAACAAATCAGCCCCAGCATTTT. Residues: CASSAFAGTATNQPQHF.